This paragraph covers one T cell receptor beta chain sequence. Its antigen is undetermined. The donors were in the roughly 120-subject validation cohort; that cohort was separate from the approximately 730-subject first cohort. The source of the sample is a study of cytomegalovirus exposure and HLA in healthy donors. Losses at the gene ends were 1 base for V and 5 bases for J; bases not matched to a gene: 9. Germline loops: CDR1 MGHRA, CDR2 YSYEKL. The CDR3 has 16 amino acids. TCRdb's table, derived via immunoSEQ multiplex PCR, lists solely in-frame clones and lacks some. The sample has fewer than 200,000 clones; roughly 90% are singletons. Findings and limits, study-wide: Later, an analysis found that TCR clusters from the first cohort tended to co-occur in the 120 or so validation repertoires. Investigators reported 150 to 200 TCR beta chains as tied to cytomegalovirus.

The source material was PBMCs. This TCR came from a woman aged 18-29 years in good health and CMV-seropositive. V gene TRBV4-1 combines with J gene TRBJ1-2; 8 nucleotides line up with TRBD1. The CDR3 DNA sequence: TGCGCCAGCAGCCAAGGCATGGACAGGGTCTATTATGGCTACACCTTC. Translation: CASSQGMDRVYYGYTF.